This T cell receptor beta chain was recorded in a study of T cells in Graves' hyperthyroidism and ophthalmopathy. About the research overall: Upon initial diagnosis and before any treatment, peripheral blood was collected.

Newly diagnosed patients aged 18 to 65 had hyperthyroidism of under 2 months' duration. Isolation of PBMCs was performed on 8 to 10 ml fresh peripheral blood. The CDR3 extends over 17 amino acids. V lost 0 bases, J lost 4 bases, and 10 bases stayed unmatched. The V gene's germline CDR1 is DFQATT and CDR2 SNEGSKA (reference sequence). Concerning this clonotype: What it binds is unknown.

Amplified regions were TCR beta CDR3 sequences from RNA transcripts. When the TCR CDR3 underwent first-round RT-PCR, the HTBI primer set was used. TCRdb itself ran the multiplex PCR reads through MiXCR, one entry per CDR3 protein. The sample includes about 520,000 distinct CDR3 sequences, around 20% of them seen just once. General study findings and limits: Ophthalmopathy prediction by the model preceded onset by a median roughly 6 months.

V gene TRBV20-1 combines with J gene TRBJ2-2, with TRBD2 matching over 8 bases. Sequences were obtained from blood. The clonotype originates from a young man with Graves' hyperthyroidism. The CDR3 loop is CSARDYWGTRRTGELFF. The CDR3 nucleotides read TGCAGTGCTAGAGATTATTGGGGGACTAGACGCACCGGGGAGCTGTTTTTT.